Listed below are T cell receptor beta chains from one sample, sequenced in a study of T cell repertoires in cytomegalovirus infection. One entry per CDR3 protein results from TCRdb running MiXCR on the reads. The top ten hold under 3.5% of the sample, which has more than 150,000 distinct CDR3 sequences, about 21% seen once. The sample was PBMCs. The receptors stem from a human donor in good health (CMV status not recorded). Some clones in this sample may be carry-over from other donors' samples. CDR3s include the opening cysteine and the closing phenylalanine or tryptophan. A D gene is named only where the DNA matches it firmly. Clone sizes are given selectively: once, few, many, or a class where the clone is expanded.

size,D,J,V,CDR3,DNA
many,.,TRBJ2-1,TRBV7-9,CASSLAGGLVRQFF,TGTGCCAGCAGCTTAGCGGGGGGTCTAGTTAGGCAGTTCTTC
.,.,TRBJ2-5,TRBV29-1,CSVERTGTAQYF,TGCAGCGTTGAACGTACTGGGACGGCCCAGTACTTC
.,.,TRBJ1-2,TRBV7-4,CASSLGGYGYTF,TGTGCCAGCAGCTTAGGGGGCTATGGCTACACCTTC
.,.,TRBJ1-1,TRBV20-1,CSARFNSIMNTEAFF,TGCAGTGCTAGATTTAACAGCATCATGAACACTGAAGCTTTCTTT
few,TRBD2,TRBJ2-3,TRBV7-3,CASSFSGGGPDTQYF,TGTGCCAGCAGCTTTAGCGGGGGGGGGCCAGATACGCAGTATTTT
few,.,TRBJ1-1,TRBV20-1,CSASGQDTYTEAFF,TGCAGTGCTAGTGGGCAGGATACCTACACTGAAGCTTTCTTT
.,TRBD2,TRBJ2-7,TRBV28,CASSTPSSGSSYDQYF,TGTGCCAGCAGTACCCCAAGTAGCGGGAGCTCCTACGATCAGTACTTC
.,.,TRBJ2-1,TRBV28,CASSLVRTKSVF,TGTGCCAGCAGTTTAGTGAGGACTAAGAGTGTCTTC
.,TRBD1,TRBJ2-7,TRBV7-8,CASSLGGTGSYEQYF,TGTGCCAGCAGCCTCGGCGGGACAGGGTCCTACGAGCAGTACTTC
many,TRBD1,TRBJ1-2,TRBV7-2,CASSRDRGANYGYTF,TGTGCCAGCAGCCGTGACAGGGGCGCGAACTATGGCTACACCTTC
many,TRBD2,TRBJ2-3,TRBV28,CASSLVLAGHTDTQYF,TGTGCCAGCAGTTTAGTTCTAGCGGGACACACAGATACGCAGTATTTT
once,.,TRBJ2-1,TRBV19,CASIPGGRADSYNEQFF,TGTGCCAGTATTCCAGGTGGGCGGGCCGACTCCTACAATGAGCAGTTCTTC
few,TRBD1,TRBJ2-1,TRBV28,CASSYPPGQQHNEQFF,TGTGCCAGCAGTTACCCTCCGGGACAGCAGCACAATGAGCAGTTCTTC
.,.,TRBJ2-1,TRBV19,CASSIFVSSNNEQFF,TGTGCCAGTAGTATTTTCGTGAGCTCTAACAATGAGCAGTTCTTC
.,.,TRBJ1-2,TRBV2,CASTYGYTF,TGTGCCAGCACTTATGGCTACACCTTC
.,.,TRBJ2-4,TRBV30,CAWSMAAKNIQYF,TGTGCCTGGAGTATGGCGGCCAAAAACATTCAGTACTTC
few,TRBD1,TRBJ2-7,TRBV7-9,CASSLQGTGPYEQYF,TGTGCCAGCAGCTTACAAGGGACAGGGCCCTACGAGCAGTACTTC
.,.,TRBJ2-1,TRBV6-1,CASKKPLRRDYNEQFF,TGTGCCAGCAAAAAACCCCTTCGAAGGGACTACAATGAGCAGTTCTTC
few,.,TRBJ2-2,TRBV10-3,CATQRDTGELFF,TGTGCCACCCAGAGGGACACCGGGGAGCTGTTTTTT
.,.,TRBJ2-6,TRBV12-3/TRBV12-4,CASSLLMRFAGANVLTF,TGTGCCAGCAGTTTACTGATGAGATTCGCTGGGGCCAACGTCCTGACTTTC
.,TRBD1,TRBJ1-3,TRBV19,CASGTGPGNTIYF,TGTGCCAGCGGGACAGGTCCGGGAAACACCATATATTTT
few,.,TRBJ1-1,TRBV12-3/TRBV12-4,CASSPGTAPRAFF,TGTGCCAGCAGCCCCGGGACCGCGCCCAGGGCTTTCTTT
.,TRBD1,TRBJ1-2,TRBV12-3/TRBV12-4,CASSDGDRLTYGYTF,TGTGCCAGCAGTGACGGGGACAGGTTAACCTATGGCTACACCTTC
few,TRBD2,TRBJ2-4,TRBV19,CASSEGLAGFNIQYF,TGTGCCAGTAGTGAGGGACTAGCGGGATTCAACATTCAGTACTTC
many,TRBD2,TRBJ2-5,TRBV5-4,CASSRTGLARRETQYF,TGTGCCAGCAGCCGCACTGGACTAGCTAGGAGAGAGACCCAGTACTTC
few,TRBD2,TRBJ2-5,TRBV28,CAASGSYGTQYF,TGTGCCGCTAGCGGGAGTTACGGGACCCAGTACTTC
.,TRBD2,TRBJ2-3,TRBV11-3,CASKSGRAEDTQYF,TGTGCCAGCAAAAGCGGGAGGGCTGAGGATACGCAGTATTTT
few,.,TRBJ2-7,TRBV6-2/TRBV6-3,CASSNSDSPYF,TGTGCCAGCAGTAATTCGGATTCCCCGTACTTC
.,.,TRBJ2-7,TRBV6-2/TRBV6-3,CASSDPLRSSYEQYF,TGTGCCAGCAGTGACCCTCTCCGGAGCTCCTACGAGCAGTACTTC
few,.,TRBJ1-2,TRBV11-2,CASSYTPGGAPGYTF,TGTGCCAGCAGCTATACCCCAGGTGGGGCGCCTGGCTACACCTTC
.,TRBD2,TRBJ2-1,TRBV7-2,CASSLGLGLGNYNEQFF,TGTGCCAGCAGCTTAGGTTTGGGACTAGGAAACTACAATGAGCAGTTCTTC
.,TRBD2,TRBJ2-1,TRBV6-5,CASSYPTSGGYNEQFF,TGTGCCAGCAGTTACCCGACTAGCGGGGGGTACAATGAGCAGTTCTTC
.,.,TRBJ1-1,TRBV5-1,CASSFKSENTEAFF,TGCGCCAGCAGCTTTAAATCAGAGAACACTGAAGCTTTCTTT
few,TRBD2,TRBJ2-5,TRBV5-1,CASSSGLAGTWWQETQYF,TGCGCCAGCAGCTCGGGACTAGCGGGAACGTGGTGGCAAGAGACCCAGTACTTC
.,.,TRBJ1-4,TRBV6-1,CASIRDTLGEILFF,TGTGCCAGCATTCGCGACACTCTGGGGGAAATACTGTTTTTT
.,TRBD2,TRBJ2-5,TRBV4-2,CASSGLAGDQETQYF,TGTGCCAGCAGCGGACTAGCGGGCGACCAAGAGACCCAGTACTTC
few,.,TRBJ2-7,TRBV5-6,CASSFGAREQYF,TGTGCCAGCAGCTTCGGGGCCAGGGAGCAGTACTTC
few,.,TRBJ2-1,TRBV5-1,CASSLWGLGGNEQFF,TGCGCCAGCAGCTTGTGGGGGTTAGGGGGCAATGAGCAGTTCTTC
.,TRBD2,TRBJ2-4,TRBV14,CASSQDPGGFPGAKNIQYF,TGTGCCAGCAGCCAAGATCCGGGGGGGTTCCCTGGGGCCAAAAACATTCAGTACTTC
few,.,TRBJ1-6,TRBV6-5,CASSYSVEGSSYNSPLHF,TGTGCCAGCAGTTACTCTGTAGAGGGAAGCTCCTATAATTCACCCCTCCACTTT
.,.,TRBJ2-7,TRBV4-1,CASSQEDKFYEQYF,TGCGCCAGCAGCCAAGAAGACAAGTTCTACGAGCAGTACTTC
many,.,TRBJ2-7,TRBV11-3,CASSLLRGSEQYF,TGTGCCAGCAGCTTATTGAGGGGCAGTGAGCAGTACTTC